Listed below are T cell receptor beta chains from one sample, sequenced in a study of blood T cell repertoires in COVID-19. Sequencing was performed with immunoSEQ multiplex PCR; in TCRdb, only in-frame clones are kept and a portion is missing. The sample records 250,000 to 300,000 clones, over 85% being singletons. Sequencing was carried out using PBMCs or T cells enriched from blood (not recorded which). Receptors were obtained from a woman in her sixties who had recovered from COVID-19. Each CDR3 is given with its conserved first and last residue. The order of the fields is V gene, J gene, CDR3 protein.

V gene: TRBV20-1
J gene: TRBJ2-1
CDR3 protein: CSASTGSSVEQFF

V gene: TRBV7-6
J gene: TRBJ1-4
CDR3 protein: CASSLEGQTLEEKLFF

V gene: TRBV11-3
J gene: TRBJ1-4
CDR3 protein: CASSPVRDEKLFF

V gene: TRBV25-1
J gene: TRBJ1-3
CDR3 protein: CASSGQGPGNTIYF

V gene: TRBV5-1
J gene: TRBJ2-2
CDR3 protein: CASSLRTSFTGELFF

V gene: TRBV7-9
J gene: TRBJ1-6
CDR3 protein: CASREGRGDSPLHF

V gene: TRBV24-1
J gene: TRBJ2-3
CDR3 protein: CATSDLQADTQYF

V gene: TRBV19
J gene: TRBJ2-3
CDR3 protein: CASSIATSGIRRNTQYF

V gene: TRBV9
J gene: TRBJ2-2
CDR3 protein: CASTQGQASTGELFF

V gene: TRBV14
J gene: TRBJ1-2
CDR3 protein: CASSLPSSNYGYTF

V gene: TRBV10-2
J gene: TRBJ2-3
CDR3 protein: CASSDGGGIDTQYF

V gene: TRBV28
J gene: TRBJ1-2
CDR3 protein: CASSLWGATEANYGYTF

V gene: TRBV5-1
J gene: TRBJ1-1
CDR3 protein: CASISQGGNTEAFF

V gene: TRBV6-5
J gene: TRBJ1-1
CDR3 protein: CASSPLDTRPAFF

V gene: TRBV5-1
J gene: TRBJ2-7
CDR3 protein: CASSLAGDRSYEQYF

V gene: TRBV12-5
J gene: TRBJ2-7
CDR3 protein: CASGPPLDGEQYF

V gene: TRBV12-3/TRBV12-4
J gene: TRBJ1-2
CDR3 protein: CASSWRRNTF

V gene: TRBV9
J gene: TRBJ2-5
CDR3 protein: CASSVGASGSRAETQYF

V gene: TRBV7-3
J gene: TRBJ2-7
CDR3 protein: CASSLSGGNYEQYF

V gene: TRBV19
J gene: TRBJ1-1
CDR3 protein: CASRRSDTEAFF

V gene: TRBV7-3
J gene: TRBJ2-1
CDR3 protein: CASSPWTSGGWDEQFF

V gene: TRBV12-5
J gene: TRBJ1-2
CDR3 protein: CASMMGEANYGYTF

V gene: TRBV28
J gene: TRBJ1-6
CDR3 protein: CASRPGQHNSPLHF

V gene: TRBV2
J gene: TRBJ2-5
CDR3 protein: CASSRGGGPQETQYF

V gene: TRBV5-1
J gene: TRBJ2-1
CDR3 protein: CASSSTSPSGEQFF

V gene: TRBV9
J gene: TRBJ2-1
CDR3 protein: CASSVSVGLDYNEQFF

V gene: TRBV28
J gene: TRBJ2-3
CDR3 protein: CASSAQLAGERDTQYF

V gene: TRBV9
J gene: TRBJ2-5
CDR3 protein: CASSVGGLAMETQYF

V gene: TRBV4-2
J gene: TRBJ1-1
CDR3 protein: CASSQEGGWTEAFF

V gene: TRBV10-3
J gene: TRBJ1-2
CDR3 protein: CAISWDTGPNYGYTF

V gene: TRBV5-6
J gene: TRBJ2-3
CDR3 protein: CASSLAGQGSTDTQYF

V gene: TRBV5-1
J gene: TRBJ1-1
CDR3 protein: CASSPYRVNTEAFF

V gene: TRBV5-1
J gene: TRBJ1-3
CDR3 protein: CASSARQASSGNTIYF

V gene: TRBV7-9
J gene: TRBJ2-6
CDR3 protein: CASSLAQALISGANVLTF

V gene: TRBV27
J gene: TRBJ1-2
CDR3 protein: CASRSTGGNYGYTF

V gene: TRBV19
J gene: TRBJ2-1
CDR3 protein: CASSILPVPNEQFF

V gene: TRBV18
J gene: TRBJ1-2
CDR3 protein: CASSPPGDRGNGYTF

V gene: TRBV4-1
J gene: TRBJ2-1
CDR3 protein: CASSQGAGGSYNEQFF

V gene: TRBV18
J gene: TRBJ2-1
CDR3 protein: CASSPAGSYNEQFF

V gene: TRBV9
J gene: TRBJ1-1
CDR3 protein: CASSVSYGSMNTEAFF

V gene: TRBV30
J gene: TRBJ2-1
CDR3 protein: CAWSVGGHEQFF

V gene: TRBV19
J gene: TRBJ2-1
CDR3 protein: CASSMTVNEQFF

V gene: TRBV28
J gene: TRBJ2-7
CDR3 protein: CASSLAVGQLYEQYF

V gene: TRBV2
J gene: TRBJ1-1
CDR3 protein: CASSGGTGNTEAFF

V gene: TRBV4-1
J gene: TRBJ1-5
CDR3 protein: CASRQFSGTVSDNQPQHF